Listed here is a single TCR beta chain. The V gene's germline CDR1 is WSHSY and CDR2 SAAADI. V shed 4 bases and J 1 base; nucleotides not matched to a gene: 7. The CDR3 is made up of 17 amino acids. Assay: immunoSEQ multiplex PCR; the TCRdb copy retains only in-frame clones and omits some. The profile shows tens of thousands of clones, around 94% of them singletons. This sample was taken from a study of technical replicates of blood from a few donors. Source material: T cells isolated from PBMCs. This chain links TRBV10-2 with TRBJ2-1; 10 positions agree with TRBD1. The clonotype originates from a human donor in good health. The CDR3 protein is CASSAPKDRGSYNEQFF. In nucleotides, the CDR3 is TGCGCCAGCAGTGCGCCCAAGGACAGGGGGTCCTACAATGAGCAGTTCTTC.